This T cell receptor (beta chain) is from a study of CD8+CD57+ T cells in acquired aplastic anemia. TCR beta VDJ and CDR3 profiling used genomic DNA as template. MiXCR, run by TCRdb on the reads, gives a single entry per CDR3 protein. The repertoire holds under 200,000 distinct CDR3 sequences, with around 50% as singletons. This CDR3 is 15 amino acids long. Germline trimming cut 4 bases from V and 3 bases from J; bases unmatched to any gene: 7. Germline CDR1 is SGHTA and CDR2 is FQGTGA. By flow cytometry, patients selected for sequencing had shown an expansion of CD8+CD57+ cells. All patients had severe acquired aplastic anemia.

The TCR sequence derives from a human donor with aplastic anemia. The rearrangement links TRBV7-3 to TRBJ2-3, with 7 bases aligning to TRBD2. The source material was sorted CD4+, CD8+, or CD8+CD57+ T cells (not recorded which) from PBMCs. DNA for the CDR3: TGTGCCAGCAGCTCGCGGAGCGGGACTACAGATACGCAGTATTTT. Translation: CASSSRSGTTDTQYF.